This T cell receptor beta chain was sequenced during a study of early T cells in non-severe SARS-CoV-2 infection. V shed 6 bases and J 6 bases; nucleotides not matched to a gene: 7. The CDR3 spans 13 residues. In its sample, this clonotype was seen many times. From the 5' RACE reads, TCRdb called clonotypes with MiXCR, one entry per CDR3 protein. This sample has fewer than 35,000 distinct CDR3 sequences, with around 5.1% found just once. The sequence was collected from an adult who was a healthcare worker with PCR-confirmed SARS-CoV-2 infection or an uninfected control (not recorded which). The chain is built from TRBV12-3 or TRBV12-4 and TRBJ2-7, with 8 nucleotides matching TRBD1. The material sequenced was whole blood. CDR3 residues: CASRPGTGGEQYF. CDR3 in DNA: TGTGCCAGCAGGCCCGGAACAGGGGGCGAGCAGTACTTC.